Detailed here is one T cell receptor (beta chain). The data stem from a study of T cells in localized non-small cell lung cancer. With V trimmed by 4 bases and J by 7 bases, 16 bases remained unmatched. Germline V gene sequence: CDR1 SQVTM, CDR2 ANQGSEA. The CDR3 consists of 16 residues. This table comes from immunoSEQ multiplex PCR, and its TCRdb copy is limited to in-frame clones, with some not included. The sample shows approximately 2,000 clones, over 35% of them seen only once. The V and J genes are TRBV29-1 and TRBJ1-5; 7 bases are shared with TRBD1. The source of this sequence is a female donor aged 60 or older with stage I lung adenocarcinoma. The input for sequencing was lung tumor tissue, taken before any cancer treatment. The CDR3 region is CSVVYESTTGQQPQHF. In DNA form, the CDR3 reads TGCAGCGTTGTTTATGAATCCACAACGGGACAGCAGCCCCAGCATTTT.